This T cell receptor (beta chain) comes out of a study of cytomegalovirus exposure and HLA in healthy donors. Study-wide findings and caveats: In a later analysis, TCR beta V- and J-gene trimming showed a link to a missense DCLRE1C variant. Clonal expansion was found to be greater in HLA-associated TCR beta chains than in equally common others in a later analysis.

Use of 60 Vbeta and 13 Jbeta primers characterized the PCR. This table comes from immunoSEQ multiplex PCR, and its TCRdb copy is limited to in-frame clones, with some not included. Here the sample spans fewer than 250,000 clones, almost 75% being singletons. Of note for this clone: Its antigen is currently unknown.

There are 13 residues in the CDR3. Germline CDR1 reads SQVTM; CDR2 reads ANQGSEA. V was clipped by 5 bases and J by 5 bases; unmatched bases: 5. This TCR was recovered from a woman aged 25 to 39 in good health and CMV-seropositive. V usage is TRBV29-1 and J usage is TRBJ2-7; 11 bases map to TRBD2. Material for sequencing was PBMCs. CDR3 protein: CSVHSGRADEQYF. CDR3 DNA sequence: TGCAGCGTTCATAGCGGGAGGGCCGACGAGCAGTACTTC.